This T cell receptor beta chain was sequenced during a study of T-cell memory formation after mild COVID-19 (dated by TCRdb to about 2021). For context, the study as a whole: Most TCR sequence clusters were specific to one of the two donors. In a couple of donors, T-cell clones that expanded and contracted after mild COVID-19 were tracked by sequencing TCRalpha and TCRbeta repertoires over time. Two young, previously healthy adult volunteers made up the cohort, one male and one female.

V is pruned by 6 bases and J by 6 bases, leaving 4 bases of the junction without a gene match. Based on the germline V gene (reference sequence), the CDR1 and CDR2 sequences are DFQATT and SNEGSKA. From cysteine to phenylalanine, the CDR3 is 12 amino acids long. Of the read, only the CDR3 DNA is kept; its 36 bases are in frame from base 1. As concerns this clonotype: It has no known antigen specificity. One base away there is no much larger clone; base qualities are not given.

The sample was run on an Illumina NovaSeq 6000. Using 5'RACE with constant-segment primers, TCRalpha and TCRbeta cDNA libraries were constructed, with sample barcodes and unique molecular identifiers added in the process. Trizol reagent was used to extract RNA from every sample. Library amplification was performed in two PCR steps, and a second sample barcode and Illumina TruSeq adapters were introduced in the second step. Libraries were sequenced on an Illumina NovaSeq with 2 x 150 bp paired-end reads. As for the original processing: With migec v1.2.7, reads were demultiplexed and then collapsed into UMI-guided consensus sequences. Using mixcr v2.1.11, UMI consensuses were aligned to TRA and TRB V and J templates and then assembled into clonotypes. A clonotype was counted as expanded or contracted only if both edgeR and NoisET called the change significant, with noise models trained on biological replicates. For edgeR calls, the thresholds were a false discovery rate-adjusted p below 0.01 and a log2 fold-change of 1. PCA with hierarchical clustering of max-normalized trajectories of the 1000 most abundant clonotypes was used as exploratory dynamics analysis. Each responding clone was given a CD4 or CD8 phenotype based on the CD4+ and CD8+ repertoires, which had been sequenced separately. In-frame beta chains were kept once TCRdb had trimmed the public reads at Q25 with fastp and called clones with MiXCR. Each entry merges the rows of one CDR3 protein and shows their most common DNA and genes. The authors' filters were not applied to this entry. The sample table shows hundreds of thousands of distinct CDR3 sequences, and about 20% are seen once. The top ten clonotypes cover about 8.7% of the sample.

Ficoll-Paque density gradient centrifugation was used to isolate PBMCs. What the work shows at the level of the full study, not this receptor alone: Some responding clones were detected in pre-infection memory, which suggested that pre-existing cross-reactive memory T cells had joined the SARS-CoV-2 response. The second-wave clones that peaked on day 37 were not confirmed to be SARS-CoV-2 specific. Only two mild cases were covered in the study, and larger cohorts including severe cases with pre-infection samples were considered necessary. Contracting CD4+ clones were found mainly in CM and EM memory subsets, while CD8+ clones were enriched in EMRA. Clones contracting from day 15 to 85 had balanced CD4/CD8 phenotypes, while a second wave expanding from day 15 to 37 was biased towards CD4+.

This clonotype was obtained from an adult woman who had mild COVID-19 (a few samples of this study predate the infection). The sample titles of this study are shuffled in the database, so cell type and time point are left out; the donor was told from shared clones. The V and J genes are TRBV20-1 and TRBJ1-2, with 10 bases matching TRBD1. The sample taken for sequencing was PBMCs or a T cell subset sorted from them (not recorded which). The CDR3 amino acid sequence is: CSAGTGVDGYTF. The sequenced DNA: TGCAGTGCGGGGACAGGGGTTGATGGCTACACCTTC.